The rows below give T cell receptor beta chains drawn from one sample of a study of vaccination effects on CD4 cells after COVID-19. TCRdb keeps only in-frame clones here, not all; method: immunoSEQ multiplex PCR. The table records 40,000 to 45,000 clones, around three quarters of them present only once. Their target antigens are unknown. Specimen: CD4+ T cells from PBMCs cultured with HCoV-NL63 spike peptides, collected before COVID-19 vaccination. Receptors originate from a human donor who received a COVID-19 vaccine. CDR3s include the opening cysteine and the closing phenylalanine or tryptophan. Fields, in order: V gene, clone size, J gene, CDR3 protein. For some rows the clone size is stated as once, few or many, or as a class when expanded; others skip it.

TRBV18,NA,TRBJ2-3,CASSPLERFTDTQYF
TRBV5-1,NA,TRBJ2-5,CASSLAASGSQETQYF
TRBV28,NA,TRBJ1-2,CASSPGTIHGYTF
TRBV2,NA,TRBJ2-1,CASSERRTASYNEQFF
TRBV7-3,NA,TRBJ2-2,CASSPGVYTGELFF
TRBV2,NA,TRBJ2-5,CASAGETGETQYF
TRBV5-1,once,TRBJ1-3,CASRPTVSGNTIYF
TRBV2,NA,TRBJ1-2,CASSSVYYGYTF
TRBV4-1,NA,TRBJ2-3,CASSQGLAGGPIADTQYF
TRBV7-9,NA,TRBJ1-1,CASSLLSEAFF
TRBV27,NA,TRBJ1-2,CASSLKRSNYGYTF
TRBV2,NA,TRBJ2-3,CASSGQGGQGTQYF
TRBV19,NA,TRBJ2-3,CASSTSGTGGPQGTDTQYF
TRBV28,once,TRBJ1-2,CASSLFGGGATMRGYTF
TRBV6-5,few,TRBJ1-1,CASSYSRDRGTEAFF
TRBV5-6,NA,TRBJ2-2,CASSLRGGRIGELFF
TRBV5-1,NA,TRBJ1-1,CASSIQGGSTEAFF
TRBV27,NA,TRBJ1-5,CASRGDRAGDQPQHF
TRBV6-5,NA,TRBJ1-4,CASSQRTGREKLFF
TRBV24-1,NA,TRBJ2-1,CATSDSGGSSYNEQFF
TRBV7-2,once,TRBJ1-1,CASSTGPMNTEAFF
TRBV29-1,NA,TRBJ1-4,CSVRVSDEKLFF
TRBV21-1,NA,TRBJ1-1,CASSNPKVLGANTEAFF
TRBV5-1,once,TRBJ1-5,CASSYGTGEGQPQHF
TRBV5-1,NA,TRBJ1-1,CASSLIGTEAFF
TRBV6-6,few,TRBJ2-3,CASSYLQPTDTQYF
TRBV5-6,NA,TRBJ1-5,CASRRGVQGTQPQHF
TRBV5-1,NA,TRBJ1-1,CASSFDRVGTEAFF
TRBV12-5,NA,TRBJ1-6,CASGLQIPNSPLHF
TRBV5-4,NA,TRBJ1-1,CASSLEDDTEAFF
TRBV4-1,NA,TRBJ1-2,CASRRTGGYGYTF
TRBV12-3/TRBV12-4,NA,TRBJ2-3,CASRTSADTQYF